A selection of T cell receptor beta chains follows, all from one sample in a study of blood T cells in healthy people across ages. MiXCR, run by TCRdb on the 5' RACE reads, gives a single entry per CDR3 protein. The sample records hundreds of thousands of distinct CDR3 sequences, 25% to 35% being singletons. The sample comprised blood. The source is a woman older than 75 in good health. The CDR3 runs from the conserved cysteine through the conserved F or W. A D gene is named only where the DNA matches it firmly. A row's size may be missing; if present it is once, few, many or a size class.

abundance	v_gene	d_gene	j_gene	CDR3nt	CDR3aa
NA	TRBV12-3/TRBV12-4	TRBD2	TRBJ2-3	TGTGCCAGCAGTCTAGCGGGGGACGTGACGGATACGCAGTATTTT	CASSLAGDVTDTQYF
many	TRBV7-9	TRBD1	TRBJ2-4	TGTGCCAGCAGCCCCGGGCAGGGGGCGCCCGGTGGTCAGTACTTC	CASSPGQGAPGGQYF
NA	TRBV9	NA	TRBJ1-1	TGTGCCAGCAGCGTAGTTGCAGGGGTGAACACTGAAGCTTTCTTT	CASSVVAGVNTEAFF
many	TRBV13	NA	TRBJ2-4	TGTGCCAGCAGTTGGCGGATAGAGGGCATTCAGTACTTC	CASSWRIEGIQYF
NA	TRBV20-1	NA	TRBJ2-7	TGCAGTGCTAGAGATCAGGGTGGCGAGCAGTACTTC	CSARDQGGEQYF
many	TRBV5-1	NA	TRBJ1-2	TGCGCCAGCAGCTTGGAGGACGGCAACGGGGGCTACACCTTC	CASSLEDGNGGYTF
NA	TRBV20-1	TRBD1	TRBJ2-1	TGCAGTGCTAGATGGGACAGAAACAATGAGCAGTTCTTC	CSARWDRNNEQFF
NA	TRBV6-2/TRBV6-3	NA	TRBJ2-6	TGTGCCAGCAGTTACGGGGGTAACTCGGCTGGGGCCAACGTCCTGACTTTC	CASSYGGNSAGANVLTF
many	TRBV24-1	NA	TRBJ2-7	TGTGCCACCAGTGATCGTAGAGGGATATCTGACGAGCAGTACTTC	CATSDRRGISDEQYF
many	TRBV7-2	TRBD1	TRBJ1-6	TGTGCCAGCAGCTTAGTCGCAGGGGGAAATTCACCCCTCCACTTT	CASSLVAGGNSPLHF
many	TRBV29-1	TRBD2	TRBJ2-1	TGCAGCACACGTAGCGGGGGGGCCTCGAATGAGCAGTTCTTC	CSTRSGGASNEQFF
many	TRBV5-1	NA	TRBJ1-4	TGCGCCAGCAGCGGGGGACGGATCAATGAAAAACTGTTTTTT	CASSGGRINEKLFF
many	TRBV30	NA	TRBJ1-2	TGTGCCTGGAGGGGGGTTCCGGGAAATGACGGCTACACCTTC	CAWRGVPGNDGYTF
many	TRBV5-5	TRBD2	TRBJ2-3	TGTGCCAGCAGCCTTAGCGGGGAGACCACAGATACGCAGTATTTT	CASSLSGETTDTQYF
many	TRBV7-2	NA	TRBJ1-2	TGTGCCAGCAGCCCCAGACCGGAAAGGTATGGCTACACCTTC	CASSPRPERYGYTF
NA	TRBV28	NA	TRBJ1-2	TGTGCCAGCAGTTTATTTGGTATCTCTGACTATGGCTACACCTTC	CASSLFGISDYGYTF
NA	TRBV11-3	TRBD1	TRBJ1-1	TGTGCCAGCAGCCAACAGGGGGCCAAAGCTTTCTTT	CASSQQGAKAFF
NA	TRBV15	TRBD1	TRBJ2-4	TGTGCCACCGGAACAGGGGGTATAAACATTCAGTACTTC	CATGTGGINIQYF
NA	TRBV29-1	NA	TRBJ1-1	TGCAGCGCCTCCCTGGGGCGGAACACTGAAGCTTTCTTT	CSASLGRNTEAFF
many	TRBV15	TRBD1	TRBJ2-7	TGTGCCACCAGCAGAGAATTGCAGGGGGCCTCCTACGAGCAGTACTTC	CATSRELQGASYEQYF
many	TRBV7-2	TRBD2	TRBJ2-1	TGTGCCAGCAGCTTAGTCGGGACTACGGCCTCTGAGCAGTTCTTC	CASSLVGTTASEQFF
few	TRBV5-8	TRBD1	TRBJ2-7	TGTGCCAGCAGCCAGGGACAGGGACCCTCCTACGAGCAGTACTTC	CASSQGQGPSYEQYF
NA	TRBV12-3/TRBV12-4	NA	TRBJ2-3	TGTGCCAGCAGTTTGGACCTTAGCGCAGATACGCAGTATTTT	CASSLDLSADTQYF
few	TRBV2	TRBD2	TRBJ2-3	TGTGCCAGCTTAGCAGGGCGGGGGGGAACAGATACGCAGTATTTT	CASLAGRGGTDTQYF
many	TRBV5-1	NA	TRBJ1-2	TGCGCCAGCAGCGTATCTCCCGGGGAGAACTATGGCTACACCTTC	CASSVSPGENYGYTF
many	TRBV7-2	NA	TRBJ1-5	TGTGCCAGCAGCTTAGTGGAATATAGCAATCAGCCCCAGCATTTT	CASSLVEYSNQPQHF
NA	TRBV19	NA	TRBJ2-1	TGTGCCAGTAGTATGAGGGAACGCATCCATGAGCAGTTCTTC	CASSMRERIHEQFF
NA	TRBV7-8	NA	TRBJ1-1	TGTGCCAGCACTCAAGGGGGAAGGAACACTGAAGCTTTCTTT	CASTQGGRNTEAFF
NA	TRBV20-1	NA	TRBJ1-1	TGCAGTGCTAGAGACGGACATACGAACACTGAAGCTTTCTTT	CSARDGHTNTEAFF
many	TRBV18	TRBD2	TRBJ2-7	TGTGCCAGCTCACCACCGCGGGGGGCGAGCTCCTACGAGCAGTACTTC	CASSPPRGASSYEQYF
NA	TRBV11-2	NA	TRBJ2-3	TGTGCCAGCAGCTTTGGGCGGGTTCAGGATACGCAGTATTTT	CASSFGRVQDTQYF
NA	TRBV28	NA	TRBJ1-1	TGTGCCAGCAGTTTAACGGCAGGGAAAGCTTTCTTT	CASSLTAGKAFF
NA	TRBV20-1	NA	TRBJ1-5	TGCAGTGCTAACCTTGAGTCTAGAGTAAATCAGCCCCAGCATTTT	CSANLESRVNQPQHF
few	TRBV6-1	NA	TRBJ1-6	TGTGCCAGCAGTGAAGGGGAGGGGCCACCCCTCCACTTT	CASSEGEGPPLHF
few	TRBV18	TRBD1	TRBJ1-5	TGTGCCAGCTCGCTAGGTTCAGGGGGCGATCAGCCCCAGCATTTT	CASSLGSGGDQPQHF
few	TRBV14	NA	TRBJ2-7	TGTGCCAGCAGCCAAGATAGGAGGGTTGACTACAATGAGCAGTACTTC	CASSQDRRVDYNEQYF
many	TRBV7-6	TRBD1	TRBJ1-4	TGTGCCAGCAGCCCAGTCAGTGCAGGGGGCGCATCTAATGAAAAACTGTTTTTT	CASSPVSAGGASNEKLFF
many	TRBV20-1	TRBD2	TRBJ2-1	TGCAGTGCTAGTGGGCTAGCGGGGGGGCACACCTACAATGAGCAGTTCTTC	CSASGLAGGHTYNEQFF
once	TRBV3-1	TRBD2	TRBJ2-1	TGTGCCAGCAGCCAGGGGACTAGCGGTAGAGCCTACAATGAGCAGTTCTTC	CASSQGTSGRAYNEQFF
many	TRBV5-5	NA	TRBJ2-7	TGTGCCAGCAGCGCCAGGGTGTCCTACGAGCAGTACTTC	CASSARVSYEQYF
many	TRBV28	TRBD2	TRBJ2-2	TGTGCCATCATTTCAAGCGGGGGTCGAAACACCGGGGAGCTGTTTTTT	CAIISSGGRNTGELFF
once	TRBV7-9	NA	TRBJ2-7	TGTGCCAGCACCTCAGGGGGGACAGCCCCCTTGGAGCAGTACTTC	CASTSGGTAPLEQYF
many	TRBV6-5	TRBD1	TRBJ1-2	TGTGCCAGCAGTTCCTATACCGGGACAGGGGGTAACTATGGCTACACCTTC	CASSSYTGTGGNYGYTF
NA	TRBV5-1	NA	TRBJ2-5	TGCGCCAGCAGCTCGGACAGTCAACAGACCCAGTACTTC	CASSSDSQQTQYF
many	TRBV18	TRBD2	TRBJ2-1	TGTGCCAGCTCATCGATGCCCGGTAGCGGGGGGGTTAATGAGCAGTTCTTC	CASSSMPGSGGVNEQFF
NA	TRBV29-1	NA	TRBJ2-7	TGCAGCGTTGAAGTAGACTACGAGCAGTACTTC	CSVEVDYEQYF
NA	TRBV12-3/TRBV12-4	NA	TRBJ1-1	TGTGCCAGCAAACCCGGCCGGGGCCTGCTGAACACTGAAGCTTTCTTT	CASKPGRGLLNTEAFF
many	TRBV20-1	TRBD2	TRBJ2-1	TGCAGTGCTAGAGTTGCGGGGGTGAACTACAATGAGCAGTTCTTC	CSARVAGVNYNEQFF
many	TRBV7-8	TRBD1	TRBJ2-7	TGTGCCAGCAGCCCGCTACTCCCTTGGGGGACAGACTCCTACGAGCAGTACTTC	CASSPLLPWGTDSYEQYF
many	TRBV6-5	NA	TRBJ2-7	TGTGCCAGCAGTTACTCGAAAAGAAACTCCTACGAGCAGTACTTC	CASSYSKRNSYEQYF
NA	TRBV18	TRBD1	TRBJ1-5	TGTGCCAGCTCAATTGAACAGGGGGAGCCCCAGCATTTT	CASSIEQGEPQHF
many	TRBV15	NA	TRBJ2-3	TGTGCCACCAGTGGTGGGGGCACAGATACGCAGTATTTT	CATSGGGTDTQYF
NA	TRBV20-1	NA	TRBJ1-5	TGCAGTGCTAGAGAGGCGGGGAAACAGCCCCAGCATTTT	CSAREAGKQPQHF
NA	TRBV28	NA	TRBJ1-2	TGTGCCAGCAGAGGGGGAGCTAACTATGGCTACACCTTC	CASRGGANYGYTF
few	TRBV14	NA	TRBJ2-3	TGTGCCAGCAGCCAAGATATGCTAGCCACAGGGGATACGCAGTATTTT	CASSQDMLATGDTQYF